This T cell receptor (beta chain) was obtained from a study of blood T cell repertoires in COVID-19. Study context: Donors in the United States, Italy and Spain gave samples during acute or convalescent COVID-19. In each case, the material was cDNA or gDNA derived from T cells, B-cell-depleted T cells, or PBMCs.

The V gene end was trimmed by 0 bases and the J gene end by 8 bases; junction bases not matched to a gene: 7. The CDR3 has 15 amino acids. From germline, CDR1 is SGHNT and CDR2 YYREEE (reference sequence). Profiling relied on immunoSEQ multiplex PCR, and the TCRdb table lists in-frame clones only, not all of them. The sample records just under 250,000 clones, around 86% being singletons. The rearrangement joins TRBV5-4 to TRBJ1-2; TRBD1 matches 10 bases. The sample taken for sequencing was peripheral blood. The receptor was isolated from a woman younger than 45 who had recovered from COVID-19. CDR3 nucleotide sequence: TGTGCCAGCAGCTTGGATGGCGGGACAGGGGAAGGCTACACCTTC. Its protein product is CASSLDGGTGEGYTF.